These 22 T cell receptor beta chains share one sample of origin, sequenced in a study of beta chain features in type 1 diabetes listed by TCRdb under 2018. Receptors were amplified or captured by the immunoSEQ multiplex PCR assay. All of the isolated RNA was reverse transcribed with the High Capacity cDNA Reverse Transcription Kit, so expressed TCRB transcripts were sequenced. TCRdb mirrors the immuneACCESS table, restricted to in-frame sequences. Some clones are absent from its copies; in checked studies, under half trace to an unresolved V gene, and the reason for the others is unknown. Counted in this sample were 860,000 or so clones; roughly 15% of them appeared once. Clones ranked in the top ten supply around 0.02% of the sample. The sample taken for sequencing was naive CD4+ T cells from blood. The cell subset or site label of this sample denotes: true naive CD4+ T cells. Receptors originate from a woman between 18 and 30 years old in good health.

With regard to this clone: A read error may produce the germline difference seen at one junction end. This sequence joins TRBV6-1 and TRBJ1-3, with D tentatively TRBD1 (6 bases). The CDR3 runs 17 residues. Germline V lookup: CDR1 MNHNS, CDR2 SASEGT. As DNA, the CDR3 is TGTGCCATCAGTGGTATACAGGGATCCCGCTCTGGAAACACCATATATTTT. It codes for CAISGIQGSRSGNTIYF.

The chain links TRBV4-2 to TRBJ2-3, with a tentative D call TRBD1 (5 bases). The germline CDR1 and CDR2 sequences are LGHNA and YNFKEQ. V lost 1 base and J 1 base, leaving 15 bases between the germline ends. The CDR3 is 17 amino acids. The CDR3 sequence is CASSQGVDSGGTDTQYF. Written as DNA, the CDR3 is TGTGCCAGCAGCCAAGGGGTAGACAGTGGGGGCACAGATACGCAGTATTTT.

The table lists this clone with a few counts. The chain joins TRBV29-1 to TRBJ2-3; possibly TRBD2 for D (5 bases). Trimming took off 7 bases at V and 2 bases at J, with 19 bases between the two ends. In germline, CDR1 is SQVTM, CDR2 ANQGSEA. This CDR3 contains 15 residues. The CDR3: CSAKSRLAVTDTQYF. The CDR3 DNA reads as TGCAGCGCCAAATCGCGGCTAGCTGTCACAGATACGCAGTATTTT.

This clone was counted a few times. The chain links TRBV6-5 to TRBJ2-7, with D perhaps matching TRBD1 or TRBD2 (5 bases each). The CDR3 is made up of 14 amino acids. The germline gives CDR1 MNHEY, CDR2 SVGAGI. V lost 4 bases and J lost 4, with 14 bases in between. Here the CDR3 reads CASSSGTVLYEQYF. The CDR3 DNA is TGTGCCAGCAGTTCCGGGACGGTACTGTACGAGCAGTACTTC.

This sequence joins TRBV7-8 and TRBJ2-2; D ambiguous. The germline gives CDR1 SGHVS, CDR2 FQNEAQ. Trimming took off 4 bases at V and 6 bases at J, with 12 bases between the two ends. The CDR3 extends over 14 amino acids. Here the CDR3 DNA reads TGTGCCAGCAGCTCGAGTAGAGGCTCCGGGGAGCTGTTTTTT. Its translation is CASSSSRGSGELFF. Combining the CDR3 with reference TRBV7-8 and TRBJ2-2 gives the whole variable domain GAGVSQSPRYKVAKRGQDVALRCDPISGHVSLFWYQQALGQGPEFLTYFQNEAQLDKSGLPSDRFFAERPEGSVSTLKIQRTQQEDSAVYLCASSSSRGSGELFFGEGSRLTVL.

The chain uses TRBV5-6 and TRBJ2-7; D not resolved. This CDR3 is 13 amino acids long. The germline gives CDR1 SGHDT, CDR2 YYEEEE. With 5 bases removed from V and 2 bases from J, the gap between germline ends came to 11 bases. The CDR3: CASSGTYAYEQYF. CDR3 nucleotide sequence: TGTGCCAGCAGTGGTACGTACGCCTACGAGCAGTACTTC.

J is TRBJ2-3 and V is TRBV9, with 10 positions matching TRBD2. The V gene's germline CDR1 is SGDLS and CDR2 YYNGEE. The CDR3 spans 15 residues. V trimming: 1 base; J trimming: 4 bases; junction bases outside the gene matches: 3. The CDR3 loop is CASSVSGTSADTQYF. In nucleotides, the CDR3 is TGTGCCAGCAGCGTATCCGGGACTAGCGCAGATACGCAGTATTTT.

V is TRBV7-9 and J is TRBJ2-2; possible D gene TRBD2, 6 bases. The germline gives CDR1 SEHNR, CDR2 FQNEAQ (reference sequence). This CDR3 has 15 residues. V lost 5 bases, J lost 2 bases, and 12 bases lay in between. The DNA for the CDR3 is TGTGCCAGCAGCGTTAGCGGACTCAACACCGGGGAGCTGTTTTTT. The encoded protein is CASSVSGLNTGELFF.

The chain links TRBV7-2 to TRBJ1-5; D unresolved. Germline CDR1 is SGHTA and CDR2 is FQGNSA. The V and J ends lost 5 bases and 5 bases respectively, with 19 bases between them. This CDR3 comprises 16 residues. In DNA form, the CDR3 reads TGTGCCAGCAGCCCATTTGGACCGGATGCGGATCAGCCCCAGCATTTT. As protein: CASSPFGPDADQPQHF.

This clone has a handful of counts. The chain employs TRBV29-1 and TRBJ2-4, with a weak D call TRBD1 (5 bases). V lost 4 bases to trimming and J lost 6 bases, with 16 bases between them. The germline V gene has CDR1 SQVTM and CDR2 ANQGSEA. The CDR3 loop spans 14 amino acids. The DNA for the CDR3 is TGCAGCGTTGTCCCGGGTATTAGGGGAAACATTCAGTACTTC. It specifies CSVVPGIRGNIQYF.

This clone was detected a few times. V gene TRBV7-2 combines with J gene TRBJ2-5, with 7 bases identical to TRBD1. Germline values: CDR1 SGHTA, CDR2 FQGNSA. J lost 5 bases, V lost 5 bases, and 11 bases had no gene match. This CDR3 has 15 amino acids. The CDR3 region is CASSMRQGYVETQYF. The DNA of the CDR3 is TGTGCCAGCAGCATGAGACAGGGCTATGTGGAGACCCAGTACTTC.

CDR3 region: CASNLEVAAYNEQFF. CDR3 in DNA: TGTGCCAGCAACCTGGAGGTAGCGGCCTACAATGAGCAGTTCTTC. The chain is built from TRBV7-2 and TRBJ2-1, with D tentatively TRBD2 (6 bases). The V gene lost 7 bases and the J gene lost 2 bases, with 15 bases spanning the gap. Germline assignment: CDR1 SGHTA and CDR2 FQGNSA. The CDR3 contains 15 residues.

The CDR3 loop is CASSPAEGQELYGYTF. The CDR3 DNA is TGTGCCAGCTCACCGGCTGAGGGACAGGAGTTATATGGCTACACCTTC. The chain joins TRBV18 to TRBJ1-2, with TRBD1 matching over 8 bases. The CDR3 totals 16 residues. The J segment lost 5 bases and the V segment lost 3 bases, leaving 11 bases of the junction unmatched. Germline CDR1 is KGHSH and CDR2 is LQKENI.

This clone was seen only a few times. The V call is TRBV9, the J call TRBJ1-1; no clear D. Germline CDR1 reads SGDLS; CDR2 reads YYNGEE. The CDR3 sequence is 15 residues long. V was shortened by 4 bases and J by 0 bases, with 13 bases between the two germline ends. The CDR3 DNA follows: TGTGCCAGCAGCCCAGAGGTGTACCTGAACACTGAAGCTTTCTTT. This translates into CASSPEVYLNTEAFF.

The rearrangement uses TRBV5-1 and TRBJ2-1; 11 bases align to TRBD1. Per germline, CDR1 SGHRS and CDR2 YFSETQ. The CDR3 spans 14 residues. J was trimmed by 6 bases and V by 5 bases; bases with no gene match: 4. CDR3 in amino acids: CASRPGTGGNEQFF. The CDR3 nucleotides read TGCGCCAGCAGACCTGGGACAGGGGGCAATGAGCAGTTCTTC. The full variable domain, rest sourced from reference TRBV5-1 and TRBJ2-1, is KAGVTQTPRYLIKTRGQQVTLSCSPISGHRSVSWYQQTPGQGLQFLFEYFSETQRNKGNFPGRFSGRQFSNSRSEMNVSTLELGDSALYLCASRPGTGGNEQFFGPGTRLTVL.

This clone was detected only a few times. As DNA, the CDR3 is TGTGCCAGCAGTGGCGGGGTCGGGGCCCAGCCCCAGCATTTT. Protein sequence: CASSGGVGAQPQHF. The chain recombines TRBV2 with TRBJ1-5; TRBD1 might be the D (5 bases). The CDR3 loop spans 14 amino acids. V lost 4 bases and J 7 bases, leaving 14 bases between the germline ends. The germline V gene has CDR1 SNHLY and CDR2 FYNNEI.

This chain connects TRBV5-1 to TRBJ2-6; 9 bases align to TRBD1. Losses at the gene ends were 2 bases for V and 1 base for J; bases not matched to a gene: 4. Per the germline V gene, CDR1 is SGHRS and CDR2 is YFSETQ. The CDR3 loop spans 17 amino acids. CDR3 in DNA: TGCGCCAGCAGCTTCCAGGACAGGGGATCTGGGGCCAACGTCCTGACTTTC. It codes for CASSFQDRGSGANVLTF.

J is TRBJ1-2 and V is TRBV20-1; D not certain. Trimming removed 7 bases at V and 6 bases at J, with 12 bases between. The CDR3 covers 11 residues. Germline-derived CDR1 and CDR2 are DFQATT and SNEGSKA (reference sequence). In DNA form, the CDR3 reads TGCAGTGTTGTTAGGGATAATGGCTACACCTTC. Residues: CSVVRDNGYTF.

Only a few counts were recorded for this clone. V gene TRBV21-1 combines with J gene TRBJ2-5; the table calls TRBD1, which could not be checked here. TRBV21-1 is a pseudogene locus. This CDR3 contains 19 residues. DNA for the CDR3: TGTGCCAGCAGCAAAGACCTTCTACCGGGACAGGGATTCCAGGAGACCCAGTACTTC. This sequence encodes CASSKDLLPGQGFQETQYF.

The V gene is TRBV6-5, the J gene TRBJ2-1, with 11 bases lining up with TRBD1. Germline V gene lookup returns CDR1 MNHEY and CDR2 SVGAGI. This CDR3 is 14 amino acids long. After removal of 7 bases from V and 6 bases from J, the junction contained 5 bases not matched to a gene. CDR3 bases: TGTGCCAGCAAAAAGGACAGGGGGCCCAATGAGCAGTTCTTC. It codes for CASKKDRGPNEQFF.

This clone was seen a handful of times. The chain carries TRBV15 and TRBJ1-6, with D hard to call. The CDR3 is 16 amino acids. The V gene's germline CDR1 is LNHNV and CDR2 YYDKDF (reference sequence). Trimming took 0 bases from V and 5 from J, leaving 11 bases between them. The CDR3 sequence: CATSREVGRDNSPLHF. In DNA form, the CDR3 reads TGTGCCACCAGCAGAGAGGTGGGCAGAGATAATTCACCCCTCCACTTT.

The rearrangement links TRBV6-5 to TRBJ2-5; D might be TRBD2 (5 bases). CDR1 and CDR2 from the germline V gene are MNHEY and SVGAGI. This CDR3 is 14 amino acids long. V was pared by 5 bases and J by 2 bases, with 12 bases between. CDR3 sequence (DNA): TGTGCCAGCAGTCCATGGAGCGGACAAGAGACCCAGTACTTC. Translated: CASSPWSGQETQYF.